A selection of T cell receptor beta chains follows, all from one sample in a study of cytomegalovirus exposure and HLA in healthy donors. The protocol was immunoSEQ multiplex PCR, while the TCRdb copy is restricted to in-frame clones and leaves out a portion. Of under 200,000 clones in the sample, under 95% were seen once. The sample comprised PBMCs. The receptors here all came from a woman aged 18-29 years in good health and CMV-seropositive. CDR3s include the opening cysteine and the closing phenylalanine or tryptophan. D genes are given only for firm matches. Rows give clone size only sometimes, using once, few, many, or a class for an expanded clone.

CDR3 length: 14; J gene: TRBJ2-3; D gene: TRBD2; V gene: TRBV7-2; clone size: NA; CDR3 DNA: TGTGCCAGCAGCTCGGGGGGGGCAGGAGATACGCAGTATTTT; CDR3 protein: CASSSGGAGDTQYF
CDR3 length: 14; J gene: TRBJ2-3; D gene: TRBD2; V gene: TRBV6-4; clone size: NA; CDR3 DNA: TGTGCCAGCAGTGAACGCGGGGGGACAGATACGCAGTATTTT; CDR3 protein: CASSERGGTDTQYF
CDR3 length: 15; J gene: TRBJ2-7; D gene: TRBD2; V gene: TRBV6-5; clone size: NA; CDR3 DNA: TGTGCCAGCAGTTTTAGCGGGGGGGCAAAAAGGGAGCAGTACTTC; CDR3 protein: CASSFSGGAKREQYF
CDR3 length: 14; J gene: TRBJ2-5; D gene: TRBD1; V gene: TRBV29-1; clone size: NA; CDR3 DNA: TGCAGCGCCCGGACAGGGGGCATCGGGAAGACCCAGTACTTC; CDR3 protein: CSARTGGIGKTQYF
CDR3 length: 14; J gene: TRBJ2-7; D gene: TRBD1; V gene: TRBV27; clone size: NA; CDR3 DNA: TGTGCCAGCAGTTTGGTGGGACAGGCTCCCGAGCAGTACTTC; CDR3 protein: CASSLVGQAPEQYF
CDR3 length: 14; J gene: TRBJ2-3; D gene: NA; V gene: TRBV5-1; clone size: NA; CDR3 DNA: TGCGCCAGCAGCTTGTGGGCCCCAACAGATACGCAGTATTTT; CDR3 protein: CASSLWAPTDTQYF
CDR3 length: 14; J gene: TRBJ2-5; D gene: TRBD2; V gene: TRBV19; clone size: NA; CDR3 DNA: TGTGCCAGTTCTAGCGGGGGGAAGAAAGAGACCCAGTACTTC; CDR3 protein: CASSSGGKKETQYF
CDR3 length: 14; J gene: TRBJ1-1; D gene: TRBD1; V gene: TRBV9; clone size: once; CDR3 DNA: TGTGCCAGCAGCGGGGGGACAGGGAACACTGAAGCTTTCTTT; CDR3 protein: CASSGGTGNTEAFF
CDR3 length: 15; J gene: TRBJ2-3; D gene: NA; V gene: TRBV11-1; clone size: NA; CDR3 DNA: TGTGCCAGCACCCTTGGGGGCCTCCAGACAGATACGCAGTATTTT; CDR3 protein: CASTLGGLQTDTQYF
CDR3 length: 15; J gene: TRBJ2-7; D gene: TRBD1; V gene: TRBV5-4; clone size: NA; CDR3 DNA: TGTGCCAGCAGCTTATCGACAGGGAGCTCCTACGAGCAGTACTTC; CDR3 protein: CASSLSTGSSYEQYF
CDR3 length: 14; J gene: TRBJ2-2; D gene: NA; V gene: TRBV15; clone size: NA; CDR3 DNA: TGTGCCGCCAGCAGAGATGGCAGCACCGGGGAGCTGTTTTTT; CDR3 protein: CAASRDGSTGELFF
CDR3 length: 16; J gene: TRBJ2-5; D gene: TRBD2; V gene: TRBV5-1; clone size: NA; CDR3 DNA: TGCGCCAGCAGCTTGGACGGACTAGCGGGAGCGGAGACCCAGTACTTC; CDR3 protein: CASSLDGLAGAETQYF
CDR3 length: 11; J gene: TRBJ1-1; D gene: NA; V gene: TRBV29-1; clone size: NA; CDR3 DNA: TGCAGCTACCAAGAGGGCTTTGAAGCTTTCTTT; CDR3 protein: CSYQEGFEAFF
CDR3 length: 15; J gene: TRBJ2-1; D gene: NA; V gene: TRBV9; clone size: NA; CDR3 DNA: TGTGCCAGCAGCGTAGGGACAGCTTCCTACAATGAGCAGTTCTTC; CDR3 protein: CASSVGTASYNEQFF
CDR3 length: 14; J gene: TRBJ1-6; D gene: NA; V gene: TRBV27; clone size: NA; CDR3 DNA: TGTGCCAGCAGTTTAGGACTGAAGAATTCACCCCTCCACTTT; CDR3 protein: CASSLGLKNSPLHF
CDR3 length: 14; J gene: TRBJ2-7; D gene: NA; V gene: TRBV5-1; clone size: NA; CDR3 DNA: TGCGCCAGCAGCTTGGTGCCGGGTACCTACGAGCAGTACTTC; CDR3 protein: CASSLVPGTYEQYF
CDR3 length: 15; J gene: TRBJ1-2; D gene: NA; V gene: TRBV2; clone size: NA; CDR3 DNA: TGTGCCAGCAGTGAAGAGGCAGGGGACCCCTATGGCTACACCTTC; CDR3 protein: CASSEEAGDPYGYTF
CDR3 length: 15; J gene: TRBJ2-7; D gene: TRBD2; V gene: TRBV5-6; clone size: NA; CDR3 DNA: TGTGCCAGCAGCTTGTGGGGACTAGCGGGCTTAGGGGCGTACTTC; CDR3 protein: CASSLWGLAGLGAYF
CDR3 length: 15; J gene: TRBJ1-5; D gene: NA; V gene: TRBV4-1; clone size: NA; CDR3 DNA: TGCGCCAGCAGCCAAGATCGAGGGAGCAATCAGCCCCAGCATTTT; CDR3 protein: CASSQDRGSNQPQHF
CDR3 length: 13; J gene: TRBJ1-6; D gene: TRBD1; V gene: TRBV11-3; clone size: NA; CDR3 DNA: TGTGCCAGCAGCCTACGACAGGGTTCACCCCTCCACTTT; CDR3 protein: CASSLRQGSPLHF
CDR3 length: 15; J gene: TRBJ2-7; D gene: NA; V gene: TRBV13; clone size: NA; CDR3 DNA: TGTGCCAGCAGCTTATTATCCGGGAACGGGGACGAGCAGTACTTC; CDR3 protein: CASSLLSGNGDEQYF
CDR3 length: 16; J gene: TRBJ1-4; D gene: TRBD1; V gene: TRBV2; clone size: NA; CDR3 DNA: TGTGCCAGCAGTGGGGGCAGGGGGAGGACGAGTGAAAAACTGTTTTTT; CDR3 protein: CASSGGRGRTSEKLFF
CDR3 length: 15; J gene: TRBJ1-5; D gene: NA; V gene: TRBV10-2; clone size: NA; CDR3 DNA: TGCGCCAGCAGTGAGGGACGGGATAGCAATCAGCCCCAGCATTTT; CDR3 protein: CASSEGRDSNQPQHF
CDR3 length: 13; J gene: TRBJ2-1; D gene: NA; V gene: TRBV19; clone size: NA; CDR3 DNA: TGTGCCAGTACGAAACAGGATTACAATGAGCAGTTCTTC; CDR3 protein: CASTKQDYNEQFF
CDR3 length: 13; J gene: TRBJ1-1; D gene: TRBD1; V gene: TRBV2; clone size: NA; CDR3 DNA: TGTGCCAGCAGTGCTACAGGGGTCACTGAAGCTTTCTTT; CDR3 protein: CASSATGVTEAFF